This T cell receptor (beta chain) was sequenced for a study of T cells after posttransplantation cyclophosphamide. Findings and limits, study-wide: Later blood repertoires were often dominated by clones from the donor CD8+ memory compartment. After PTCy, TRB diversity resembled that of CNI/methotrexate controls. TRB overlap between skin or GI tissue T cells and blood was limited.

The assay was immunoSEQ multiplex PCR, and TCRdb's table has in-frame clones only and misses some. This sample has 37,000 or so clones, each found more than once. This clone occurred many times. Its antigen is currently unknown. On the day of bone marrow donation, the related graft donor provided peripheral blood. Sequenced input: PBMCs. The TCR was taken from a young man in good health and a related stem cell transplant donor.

The CDR3 is CASGRGNNEQFF. CDR3 DNA sequence: TGTGCCAGCGGCAGGGGAAACAATGAGCAGTTCTTC. This chain links TRBV7-3 with TRBJ2-1; D might be TRBD1 (6 bases). This CDR3 has 12 residues. Germline V CDR1 and CDR2: SGHTA, FQGTGA. V was shortened by 8 bases and J by 5 bases, with 10 bases between the two germline ends.